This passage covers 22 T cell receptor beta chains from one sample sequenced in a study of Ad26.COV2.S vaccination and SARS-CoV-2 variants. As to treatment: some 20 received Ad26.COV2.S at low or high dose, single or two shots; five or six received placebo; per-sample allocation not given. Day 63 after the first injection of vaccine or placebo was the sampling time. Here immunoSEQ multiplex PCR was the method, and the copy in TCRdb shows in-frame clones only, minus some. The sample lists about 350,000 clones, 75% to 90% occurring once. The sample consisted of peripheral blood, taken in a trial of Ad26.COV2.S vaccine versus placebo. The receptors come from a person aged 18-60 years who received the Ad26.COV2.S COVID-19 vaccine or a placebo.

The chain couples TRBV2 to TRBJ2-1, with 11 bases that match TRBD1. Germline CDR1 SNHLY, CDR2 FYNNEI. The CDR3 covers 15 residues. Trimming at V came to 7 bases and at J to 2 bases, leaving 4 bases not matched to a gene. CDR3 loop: CASTGTGGPYNEQFF. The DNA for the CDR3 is TGTGCCAGCACCGGGACAGGGGGACCCTACAATGAGCAGTTCTTC.

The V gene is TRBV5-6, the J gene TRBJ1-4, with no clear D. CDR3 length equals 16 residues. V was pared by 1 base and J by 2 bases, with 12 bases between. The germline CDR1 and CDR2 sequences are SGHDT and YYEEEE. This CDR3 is CASSLREGATNEKLFF. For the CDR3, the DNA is TGTGCCAGCAGCTTGCGAGAAGGAGCCACTAATGAAAAACTGTTTTTT. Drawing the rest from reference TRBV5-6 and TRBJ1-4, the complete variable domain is DAGVTQSPTHLIKTRGQQVTLRCSPKSGHDTVSWYQQALGQGPQFIFQYYEEEERQRGNFPDRFSGHQFPNYSSELNVNALLLGDSALYLCASSLREGATNEKLFFGSGTQLSVL.

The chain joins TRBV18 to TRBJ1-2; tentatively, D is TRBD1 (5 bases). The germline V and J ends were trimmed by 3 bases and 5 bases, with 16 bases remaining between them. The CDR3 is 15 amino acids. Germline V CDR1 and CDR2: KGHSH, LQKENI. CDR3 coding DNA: TGTGCCAGCTCACCGGGGCAGGGCGGTAAATATGGCTACACCTTC. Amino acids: CASSPGQGGKYGYTF.

CDR3 sequence: CASSLAATATDEQFF. The CDR3 DNA sequence: TGCGCCAGCAGCTTGGCAGCGACTGCGACGGATGAGCAGTTCTTC. V and J are TRBV5-1 and TRBJ2-1, with D uncertain. CDR3 length: 15 amino acids. Per germline, CDR1 SGHRS and CDR2 YFSETQ. Trimming left V 0 bases short and J 8 bases short, with 15 bases between.

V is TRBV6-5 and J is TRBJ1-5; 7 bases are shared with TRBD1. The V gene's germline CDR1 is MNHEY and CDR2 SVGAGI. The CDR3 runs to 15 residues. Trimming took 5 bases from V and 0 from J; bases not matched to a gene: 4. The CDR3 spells CASSPRQGSNQPQHF. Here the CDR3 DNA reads TGTGCCAGCAGTCCAAGACAGGGTAGCAATCAGCCCCAGCATTTT.

CDR3 loop: CASSPRGLMNTEAFF. The CDR3 nucleotides are TGTGCCAGCAGCCCCAGGGGCCTTATGAACACTGAAGCTTTCTTT. The V gene is TRBV13, the J gene TRBJ1-1, with D possibly matching TRBD1 (6 bases). Germline V gene data show CDR1 as PRHDT and CDR2 as FYEKMQ (reference sequence). The CDR3 is made up of 15 amino acids. Trimming removed 5 bases from V and 0 bases from J, with 13 bases in between.

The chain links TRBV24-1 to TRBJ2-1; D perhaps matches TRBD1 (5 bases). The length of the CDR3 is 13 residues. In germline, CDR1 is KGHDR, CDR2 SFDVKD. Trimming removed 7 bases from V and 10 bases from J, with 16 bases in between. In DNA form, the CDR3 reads TGTGCCACCAGCGAAGCAGGGAAAGACGAGCAGTTCTTC. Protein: CATSEAGKDEQFF.

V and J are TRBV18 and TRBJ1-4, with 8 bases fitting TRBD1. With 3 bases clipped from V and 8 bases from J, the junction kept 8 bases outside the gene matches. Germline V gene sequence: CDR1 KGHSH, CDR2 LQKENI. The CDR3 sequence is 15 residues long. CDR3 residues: CASSPGQASLEKLFF. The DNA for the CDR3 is TGTGCCAGCTCACCGGGACAGGCGAGTCTAGAAAAACTGTTTTTT.

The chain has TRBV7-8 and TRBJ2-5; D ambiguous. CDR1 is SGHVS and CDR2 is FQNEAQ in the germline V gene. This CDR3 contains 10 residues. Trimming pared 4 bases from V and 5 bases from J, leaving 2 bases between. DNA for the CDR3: TGTGCCAGCAGCTCGGAGACCCAGTACTTC. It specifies CASSSETQYF.

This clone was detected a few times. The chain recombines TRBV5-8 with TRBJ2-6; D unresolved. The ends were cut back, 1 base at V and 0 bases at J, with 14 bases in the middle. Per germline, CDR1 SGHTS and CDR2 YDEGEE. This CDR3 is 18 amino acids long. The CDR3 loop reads CASSLHGGPSSGANVLTF. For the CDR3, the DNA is TGTGCCAGCAGCTTGCATGGCGGCCCCAGCTCTGGGGCCAACGTCCTGACTTTC.

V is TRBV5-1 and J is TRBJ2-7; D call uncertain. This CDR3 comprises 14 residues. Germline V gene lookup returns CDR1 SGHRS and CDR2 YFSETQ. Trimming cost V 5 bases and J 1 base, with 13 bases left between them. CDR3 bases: TGCGCCAGCAGATTCACGGACGGGTCCTACGAGCAGTACTTC. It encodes CASRFTDGSYEQYF.

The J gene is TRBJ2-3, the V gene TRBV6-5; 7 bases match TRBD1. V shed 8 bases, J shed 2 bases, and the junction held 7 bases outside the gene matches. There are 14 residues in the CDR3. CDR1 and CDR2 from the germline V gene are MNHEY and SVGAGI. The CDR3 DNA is TGTGCCAGCCTTTCGACAGGGCCCACAGATACGCAGTATTTT. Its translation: CASLSTGPTDTQYF.

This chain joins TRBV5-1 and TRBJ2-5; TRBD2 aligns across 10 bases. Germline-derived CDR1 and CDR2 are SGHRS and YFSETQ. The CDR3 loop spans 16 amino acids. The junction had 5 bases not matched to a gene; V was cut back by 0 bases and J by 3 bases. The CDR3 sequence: CASSLGTSGFEETQYF. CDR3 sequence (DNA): TGCGCCAGCAGCTTGGGGACTAGCGGATTTGAAGAGACCCAGTACTTC.

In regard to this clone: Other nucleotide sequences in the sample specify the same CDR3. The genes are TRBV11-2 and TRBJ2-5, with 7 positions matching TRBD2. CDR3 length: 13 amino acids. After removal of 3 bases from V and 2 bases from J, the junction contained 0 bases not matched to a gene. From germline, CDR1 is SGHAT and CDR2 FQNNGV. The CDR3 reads CASSFGGQETQYF. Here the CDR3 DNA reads TGTGCCAGCAGCTTCGGGGGGCAAGAGACCCAGTACTTC.

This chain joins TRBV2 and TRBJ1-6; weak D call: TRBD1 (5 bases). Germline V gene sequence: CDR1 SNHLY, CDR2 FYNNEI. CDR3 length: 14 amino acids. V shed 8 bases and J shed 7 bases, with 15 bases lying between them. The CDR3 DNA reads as TGTGCCAGCGTCGCGGACTGGGGGAATTCACCCCTCCACTTT. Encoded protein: CASVADWGNSPLHF.

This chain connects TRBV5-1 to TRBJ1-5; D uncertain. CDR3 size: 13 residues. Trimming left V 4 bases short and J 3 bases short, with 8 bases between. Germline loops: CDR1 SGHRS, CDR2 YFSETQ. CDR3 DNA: TGCGCCAGCAGCCCCGGTCCCAATCAGCCCCAGCATTTT. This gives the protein CASSPGPNQPQHF.

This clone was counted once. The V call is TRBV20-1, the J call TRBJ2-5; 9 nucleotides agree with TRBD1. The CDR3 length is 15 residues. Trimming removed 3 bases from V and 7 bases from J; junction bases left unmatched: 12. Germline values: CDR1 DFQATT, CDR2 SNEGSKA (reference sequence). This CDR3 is CSASPRDRARGTQYF. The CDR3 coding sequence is TGCAGTGCTAGTCCCCGGGACAGGGCCAGGGGGACCCAGTACTTC.

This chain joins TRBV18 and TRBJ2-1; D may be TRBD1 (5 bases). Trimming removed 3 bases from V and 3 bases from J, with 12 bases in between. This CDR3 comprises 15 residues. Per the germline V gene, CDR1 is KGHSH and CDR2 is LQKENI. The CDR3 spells CASSPSGRGYNEQFF. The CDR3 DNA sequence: TGTGCCAGCTCACCCTCAGGGCGAGGCTACAATGAGCAGTTCTTC.

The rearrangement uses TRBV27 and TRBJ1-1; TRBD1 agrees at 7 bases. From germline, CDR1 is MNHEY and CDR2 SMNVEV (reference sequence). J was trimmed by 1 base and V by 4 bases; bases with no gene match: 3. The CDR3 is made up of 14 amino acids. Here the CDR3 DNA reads TGTGCCAGCAGTTCAAACAGGGGGAACACTGAAGCTTTCTTT. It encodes CASSSNRGNTEAFF.

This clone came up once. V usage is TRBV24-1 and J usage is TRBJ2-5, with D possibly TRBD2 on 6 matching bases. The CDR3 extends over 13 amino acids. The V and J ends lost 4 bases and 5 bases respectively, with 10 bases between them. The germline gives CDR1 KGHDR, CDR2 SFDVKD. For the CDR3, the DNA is TGTGCCACCAGTGAAAAGGGGACTGAGACCCAGTACTTC. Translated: CATSEKGTETQYF.

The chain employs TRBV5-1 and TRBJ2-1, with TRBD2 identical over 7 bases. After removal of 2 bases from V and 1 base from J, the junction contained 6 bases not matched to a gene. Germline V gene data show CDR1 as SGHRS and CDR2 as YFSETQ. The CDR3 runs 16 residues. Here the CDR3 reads CASSFGGSGSYNEQFF. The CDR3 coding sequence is TGCGCCAGCAGCTTTGGCGGGAGCGGTTCCTACAATGAGCAGTTCTTC.

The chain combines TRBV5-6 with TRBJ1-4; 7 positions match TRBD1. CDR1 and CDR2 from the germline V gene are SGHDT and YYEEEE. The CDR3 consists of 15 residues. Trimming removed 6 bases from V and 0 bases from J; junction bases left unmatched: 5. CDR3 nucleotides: TGTGCCAGCACGGGACAGTATGCAACTAATGAAAAACTGTTTTTT. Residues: CASTGQYATNEKLFF.